Only a few counts were recorded for the clone carrying this T cell receptor (beta chain). As yet, its antigen is unknown. Both 60 Vbeta primers and 13 Jbeta primers went into the PCR. Assay used: immunoSEQ multiplex PCR; TCRdb lists only in-frame clones, some missing. The sample yields 11,000 to 15,000 clones, around 58% seen once. The data belong to a study of cytomegalovirus exposure and HLA in healthy donors. Points from the study as a whole: In a later analysis, most CMV-associated TCR beta chains appeared HLA-restricted. Many donors carried some public TCRs, although rarity characterized most TCR sequences.

CDR3 length: 13 amino acids. Germline V gives CDR1 SEHNR, CDR2 FQNEAQ (reference sequence). The ends were cut back, 5 bases at V and 2 bases at J, with 9 bases in the middle. V and J are TRBV7-9 and TRBJ1-2, with D possibly matching TRBD1 (6 bases). Specimen: PBMCs. The TCR was taken from a woman aged 50 to 60 in good health and CMV-seropositive. CDR3 in DNA: TGTGCCAGCAGCCTGGACAGCAACTATGGCTACACCTTC. Its protein is CASSLDSNYGYTF.